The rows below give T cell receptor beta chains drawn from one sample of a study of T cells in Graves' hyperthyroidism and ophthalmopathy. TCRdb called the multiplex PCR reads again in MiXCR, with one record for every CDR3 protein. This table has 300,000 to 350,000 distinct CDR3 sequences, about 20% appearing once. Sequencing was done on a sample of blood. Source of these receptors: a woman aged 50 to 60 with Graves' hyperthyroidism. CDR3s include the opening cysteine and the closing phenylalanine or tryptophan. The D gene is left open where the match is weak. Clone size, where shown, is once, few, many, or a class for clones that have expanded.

CDR3aa: CASSSRTGVAGVSNEQFF; CDR3nt: TGTGCCAGCAGCTCGAGGACAGGGGTAGCTGGAGTTAGCAATGAGCAGTTCTTC; abundance: many; j_gene: TRBJ2-1; d_gene: TRBD1; v_gene: TRBV5-5
CDR3aa: CASSPGDRSNYGYTF; CDR3nt: TGCGCCAGCAGCCCGGGCGACAGATCTAACTATGGCTACACCTTC; abundance: -; j_gene: TRBJ1-2; d_gene: -; v_gene: TRBV5-1
CDR3aa: CASSRSGAYNEQFF; CDR3nt: TGCGCCAGCAGCCGTAGCGGGGCCTACAATGAGCAGTTCTTC; abundance: many; j_gene: TRBJ2-1; d_gene: TRBD2; v_gene: TRBV5-1
CDR3aa: CASSPTGGYEQYF; CDR3nt: TGTGCCAGCAGTCCGACAGGGGGATACGAGCAGTACTTC; abundance: many; j_gene: TRBJ2-7; d_gene: TRBD1; v_gene: TRBV12-3/TRBV12-4
CDR3aa: CASSQRLAGAGNTQYF; CDR3nt: TGTGCCAGCAGCCAGCGACTAGCGGGAGCGGGGAATACGCAGTATTTT; abundance: -; j_gene: TRBJ2-3; d_gene: TRBD2; v_gene: TRBV3-1
CDR3aa: CASTRTANTEAFF; CDR3nt: TGTGCCAGCACCCGGACAGCCAACACTGAAGCTTTCTTT; abundance: few; j_gene: TRBJ1-1; d_gene: -; v_gene: TRBV7-9
CDR3aa: CASRDNNQPQHF; CDR3nt: TGTGCCAGCAGGGACAACAATCAGCCCCAGCATTTT; abundance: many; j_gene: TRBJ1-5; d_gene: -; v_gene: TRBV27
CDR3aa: CTSSKQASNYGYTF; CDR3nt: TGTACCAGCAGTAAGCAGGCGTCTAACTATGGCTACACCTTC; abundance: few; j_gene: TRBJ1-2; d_gene: -; v_gene: TRBV6-1
CDR3aa: CASSLPMTSGGKETQYF; CDR3nt: TGTGCCAGCAGCTTACCGATGACTAGCGGGGGGAAAGAGACGCAGTATTTT; abundance: many; j_gene: TRBJ2-3; d_gene: TRBD2; v_gene: TRBV7-2
CDR3aa: CSARQAGVSYNEQFF; CDR3nt: TGCAGTGCTAGACAAGCGGGGGTCTCCTACAATGAGCAGTTCTTC; abundance: few; j_gene: TRBJ2-1; d_gene: TRBD2; v_gene: TRBV20-1
CDR3aa: CASSPGTGMELFF; CDR3nt: TGTGCCAGCTCACCAGGGACAGGGATGGAACTGTTTTTT; abundance: -; j_gene: TRBJ1-4; d_gene: TRBD1; v_gene: TRBV18
CDR3aa: CASSLTLNLAGSYEQYF; CDR3nt: TGTGCCAGCAGCCTAACTCTAAATTTAGCGGGCTCCTACGAGCAGTACTTC; abundance: few; j_gene: TRBJ2-7; d_gene: TRBD2; v_gene: TRBV3-1
CDR3aa: CASSARGRTGMETQYF; CDR3nt: TGTGCCAGCAGCGCCCGGGGCCGAACGGGTATGGAGACCCAGTACTTC; abundance: few; j_gene: TRBJ2-5; d_gene: -; v_gene: TRBV12-3/TRBV12-4
CDR3aa: CASSELRTDFYNEQFF; CDR3nt: TGTGCCAGCAGTGAATTGCGGACAGATTTTTACAATGAGCAGTTCTTC; abundance: many; j_gene: TRBJ2-1; d_gene: -; v_gene: TRBV6-1
CDR3aa: CSASFAAYGYTF; CDR3nt: TGCAGTGCTAGCTTTGCGGCCTATGGCTACACCTTC; abundance: many; j_gene: TRBJ1-2; d_gene: -; v_gene: TRBV20-1